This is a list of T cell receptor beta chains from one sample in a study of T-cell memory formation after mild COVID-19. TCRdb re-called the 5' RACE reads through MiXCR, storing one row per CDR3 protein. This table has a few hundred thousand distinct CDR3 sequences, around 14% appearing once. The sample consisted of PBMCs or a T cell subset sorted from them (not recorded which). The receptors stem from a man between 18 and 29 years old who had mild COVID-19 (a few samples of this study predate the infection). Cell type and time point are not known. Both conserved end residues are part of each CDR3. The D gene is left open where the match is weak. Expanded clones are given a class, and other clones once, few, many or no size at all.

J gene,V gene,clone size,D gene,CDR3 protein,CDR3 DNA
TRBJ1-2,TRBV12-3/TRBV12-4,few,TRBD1,CASSLSDRGHYGYTF,TGTGCCAGCAGTTTATCGGACAGGGGTCACTATGGCTACACCTTC
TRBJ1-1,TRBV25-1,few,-,CASSERLIKAFF,TGTGCCAGCAGTGAACGACTTATAAAGGCTTTCTTT
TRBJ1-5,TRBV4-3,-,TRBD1,CASSQDGQGSQPQHF,TGCGCCAGCAGCCAGGACGGACAGGGAAGTCAGCCCCAGCATTTT
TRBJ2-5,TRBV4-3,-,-,CASSQSQGYQETQYF,TGCGCCAGCAGCCAATCACAGGGCTACCAAGAGACCCAGTACTTC
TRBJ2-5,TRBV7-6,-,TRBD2,CASSSRTSGGLETQYF,TGTGCCAGCAGCTCCAGGACTAGCGGGGGGTTAGAGACCCAGTACTTC
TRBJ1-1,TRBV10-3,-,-,CAIRPTAQAREAFF,TGTGCCATCAGGCCGACAGCGCAGGCGCGTGAAGCTTTCTTT
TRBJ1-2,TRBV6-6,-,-,CASISTQRTVYGYTF,TGTGCCAGCATCAGTACACAGAGGACAGTCTATGGCTACACCTTC
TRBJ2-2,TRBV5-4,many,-,CASSPGAGELFF,TGTGCCAGCAGCCCAGGGGCCGGGGAGCTGTTTTTT
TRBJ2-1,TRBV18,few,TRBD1,CASFSGQGEEQFF,TGTGCCAGCTTTAGCGGACAGGGAGAAGAGCAGTTCTTC
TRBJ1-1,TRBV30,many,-,CAWETGNTEAFF,TGTGCCTGGGAGACGGGGAACACTGAAGCTTTCTTT
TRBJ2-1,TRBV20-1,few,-,CSASPRSWTGREQFF,TGCAGTGCTAGCCCCCGTTCTTGGACGGGGCGTGAGCAGTTCTTC
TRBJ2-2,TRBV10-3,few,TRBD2,CAISGGLAGNTGELFF,TGTGCCATCAGTGGTGGACTAGCGGGGAACACCGGGGAGCTGTTTTTT
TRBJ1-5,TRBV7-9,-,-,CASSPAGGAGQPQHF,TGTGCCAGCAGCCCAGCCGGGGGGGCGGGTCAGCCCCAGCATTTT
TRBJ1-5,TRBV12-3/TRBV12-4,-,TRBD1,CASSATGGAGQPQHF,TGTGCCAGCAGCGCGACAGGGGGCGCGGGGCAGCCCCAGCATTTT
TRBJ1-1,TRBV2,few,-,CASSSQKNTEAFF,TGTGCCAGCAGTTCACAGAAGAACACTGAAGCTTTCTTT
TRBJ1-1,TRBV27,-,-,CASSLLGVSDTEAFF,TGTGCCAGCAGTTTATTAGGAGTTTCGGACACTGAAGCTTTCTTT
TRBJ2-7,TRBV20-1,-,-,CSARLPSKRYEQYF,TGCAGTGCTAGATTACCCAGTAAGAGGTACGAGCAGTACTTC
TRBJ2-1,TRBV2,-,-,CASRRDTYNEQFF,TGTGCCAGCCGGAGGGACACCTACAATGAGCAGTTCTTC
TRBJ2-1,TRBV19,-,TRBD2,CASLIERGDSAYNEQFF,TGTGCCAGTCTTATTGAGCGGGGGGACTCTGCCTACAATGAGCAGTTCTTC
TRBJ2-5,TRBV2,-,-,CASSEGDFPETQYF,TGTGCCAGCAGTGAAGGCGACTTCCCAGAGACCCAGTACTTC
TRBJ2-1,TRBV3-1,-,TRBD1,CASSLRDRGQFF,TGTGCCAGCAGCCTACGGGACAGAGGGCAGTTCTTC
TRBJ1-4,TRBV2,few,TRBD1,CASRRGQAPSEKLFF,TGTGCCAGCAGACGAGGACAGGCGCCATCTGAAAAACTGTTTTTT
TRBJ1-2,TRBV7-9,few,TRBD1,CASRPRGLNGYTF,TGTGCCAGCAGACCCAGGGGGCTGAATGGCTACACCTTC
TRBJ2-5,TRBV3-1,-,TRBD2,CASSQDPRLAGGETQYF,TGTGCCAGCAGCCAAGACCCCCGACTAGCAGGAGGAGAGACCCAGTACTTC
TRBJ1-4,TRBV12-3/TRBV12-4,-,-,CASSLEGPPRLFF,TGTGCCAGCAGTTTAGAAGGGCCGCCTCGACTGTTTTTT
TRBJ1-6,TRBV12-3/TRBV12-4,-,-,CASSFMAGDNSPLHF,TGTGCCAGCAGTTTTATGGCAGGGGATAATTCACCCCTCCACTTT
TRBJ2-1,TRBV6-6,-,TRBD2,CASSYRGRGGDEQFF,TGTGCCAGCAGTTATCGGGGTCGGGGGGGTGATGAGCAGTTCTTC
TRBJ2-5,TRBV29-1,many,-,CSAPVDYQETQYF,TGCAGCGCCCCCGTGGACTACCAAGAGACCCAGTACTTC
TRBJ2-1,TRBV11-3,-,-,CASSGGSSYNEQFF,TGTGCCAGCAGTGGAGGAAGCTCCTACAATGAGCAGTTCTTC
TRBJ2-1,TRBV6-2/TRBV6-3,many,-,CASSYVGGSEQFF,TGTGCCAGCAGTTACGTGGGGGGTAGTGAGCAGTTCTTC
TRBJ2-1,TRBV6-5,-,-,CASGTRGNHEQFF,TGTGCCAGCGGGACGAGAGGGAACCATGAGCAGTTCTTC
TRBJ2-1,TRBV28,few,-,CASTTSNEQFF,TGTGCCAGCACTACTAGTAATGAGCAGTTCTTC
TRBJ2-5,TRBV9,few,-,CASSASSGAGETQYF,TGTGCCAGCAGCGCCTCCTCCGGGGCGGGGGAGACCCAGTACTTC
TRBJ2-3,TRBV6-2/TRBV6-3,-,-,CAIASGQTDTQYF,TGTGCCATCGCGTCAGGGCAAACAGATACGCAGTATTTT
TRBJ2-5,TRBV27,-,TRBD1,CASSRGPQETQYF,TGTGCCAGCAGTAGGGGGCCCCAAGAGACCCAGTACTTC
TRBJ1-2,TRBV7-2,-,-,CASSSTSPYGYTF,TGTGCCAGCAGCTCTACAAGCCCCTATGGCTACACCTTC
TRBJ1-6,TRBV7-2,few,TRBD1,CASSLADRIYSPLHF,TGTGCCAGCAGCTTGGCGGACAGGATTTATTCACCCCTCCACTTT
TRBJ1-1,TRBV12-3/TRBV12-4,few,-,CASSRQDSATEAFF,TGTGCCAGCAGCCGACAGGATTCAGCCACTGAAGCTTTCTTT